This T cell receptor (beta chain) came from a study of beta chain features in type 1 diabetes. Regarding the study as a whole: Shorter TCRB CDR3s, moderately but significantly so, were found in Type 1 diabetes patients in all four CD4+ subsets. A closer apparent resemblance between naive, central memory and Treg TCRB repertoires was seen in patients than in healthy donors.

The authors reverse transcribed all of the isolated RNA, so sequencing captured expressed TCRB transcripts. Generated by immunoSEQ multiplex PCR, the TCRdb table keeps only in-frame clones and is missing some. In the table there are about 900,000 clones, around a sixth of which are singletons. V lost 2 bases and J lost 1, with 11 bases in between. The length of the CDR3 is 15 residues. The germline V gene has CDR1 SNHLY and CDR2 FYNNEI. On this clone: Its antigen is undetermined.

The V call is TRBV2, the J call TRBJ1-2; D call uncertain. The sequence came from a woman aged 18-30 years in good health. Sequenced: naive CD4+ T cells from blood. The CDR3 bases are TGTGCCAGCAGTGAAATCGCCAGTATTAACTATGGCTACACCTTC. It translates to CASSEIASINYGYTF.